One and the same sample provided the 3 T cell receptor beta chains below, sequenced in a study of T cell responses to AZD1222 COVID-19 vaccine. The assay was immunoSEQ multiplex PCR, and TCRdb's table has in-frame clones only and misses some. The sample lists approximately 120,000 clones, around 87% occurring once. Sequenced material: peripheral blood, taken on day 0 of AZD1222 vaccination. The receptors derive from an adult in good health.

This clone was picked up one time. The V and J genes are TRBV14 and TRBJ2-3; TRBD1 or TRBD2 may be the D gene (6 bases each). The germline V gene has CDR1 SGHDN and CDR2 FVKESK. V lost 1 base and J lost 4, with 9 bases in between. This CDR3 comprises 14 residues. The CDR3: CASSQVGGPDTQYF. CDR3 sequence (DNA): TGTGCCAGCAGCCAAGTTGGGGGGCCAGATACGCAGTATTTT. The full variable domain, in which reference TRBV14 and TRBJ2-3 provide the parts outside the CDR3, is EAGVTQFPSHSVIEKGQTVTLRCDPISGHDNLYWYRRVMGKEIKFLLHFVKESKQDESGMPNNRFLAERTGGTYSTLKVQPAELEDSGVYFCASSQVGGPDTQYFGPGTRLTVL.

The chain couples TRBV7-2 to TRBJ1-1; D is perhaps TRBD1 (6 bases). CDR1 SGHTA and CDR2 FQGNSA come from the germline V gene. V dropped 4 bases and J dropped 11 bases, with 17 bases sitting between them. The CDR3 extends over 13 amino acids. CDR3 coding DNA: TGTGCCAGCAGCTCCACATATGTGGGGGCGGCTTTCTTT. The encoded protein is CASSSTYVGAAFF.

J is TRBJ2-1 and V is TRBV6-6; TRBD2 is a possible D gene (6 bases). Germline loops: CDR1 MNHNY, CDR2 SVGAGI (reference sequence). The CDR3 loop spans 13 amino acids. V lost 0 bases, J lost 16 bases, and 16 bases lay in between. CDR3 sequence reads: CASSYSLLAGPFF. For the CDR3, the DNA is TGTGCCAGCAGTTACTCTCTCCTGGCGGGACCTTTCTTC.